These T cell receptor beta chains were read from a single sample in a study of cytomegalovirus exposure and HLA in healthy donors. TCRdb's table, derived via immunoSEQ multiplex PCR, lists solely in-frame clones and lacks some. Among approximately 110,000 clones listed, roughly 68% were seen once. Material for sequencing was PBMCs. Receptors were obtained from a woman aged 25 to 39 in good health and CMV-seronegative. CDR3s include the opening cysteine and the closing phenylalanine or tryptophan. The order of the fields is D gene, J gene, V gene, clone size, CDR3 protein, CDR3 DNA. The D gene is left open where the match is weak. The size of a clone is reported for some rows only, either as once, few or many, or as a class for expanded clones.

D: -; J: TRBJ1-1; V: TRBV30; size: -; CDR3: CAWKLVHTEAFF; DNA: TGTGCCTGGAAACTGGTTCACACTGAAGCTTTCTTT
D: -; J: TRBJ1-5; V: TRBV6-1; size: few; CDR3: CASSASTEAYEPQHF; DNA: TGTGCCAGCAGTGCCTCGACAGAAGCCTACGAGCCCCAGCATTTT
D: -; J: TRBJ2-1; V: TRBV7-2; size: -; CDR3: CASSLLNEQFF; DNA: TGTGCCAGCAGCCTCCTTAATGAGCAGTTCTTC
D: -; J: TRBJ1-1; V: TRBV27; size: few; CDR3: CASSVTGGEAFF; DNA: TGTGCCAGCAGCGTGACCGGGGGTGAAGCTTTCTTT
D: TRBD1; J: TRBJ1-2; V: TRBV7-8; size: -; CDR3: CASSLAGQGGIGYTF; DNA: TGTGCCAGCAGCTTAGCAGGACAGGGGGGGATCGGCTACACCTTC
D: -; J: TRBJ2-6; V: TRBV5-1; size: -; CDR3: CASSPWTVVSGANVLTF; DNA: TGCGCCAGCAGCCCATGGACAGTAGTCTCTGGGGCCAACGTCCTGACTTTC
D: TRBD1; J: TRBJ1-1; V: TRBV2; size: -; CDR3: CASTSSGTANTEAFF; DNA: TGTGCCAGCACGTCCTCCGGGACAGCTAACACTGAAGCTTTCTTT
D: TRBD2; J: TRBJ2-7; V: TRBV11-2; size: -; CDR3: CASSSRWTSGTIASYEQYF; DNA: TGTGCCAGCAGCTCCCGTTGGACTAGCGGAACTATAGCGTCCTACGAGCAGTACTTC
D: -; J: TRBJ1-2; V: TRBV6-5; size: -; CDR3: CASSYYTNYGYTF; DNA: TGTGCCAGCAGTTACTATACTAACTATGGCTACACCTTC
D: -; J: TRBJ1-1; V: TRBV27; size: -; CDR3: CASRPYYENTEAFF; DNA: TGTGCCAGCAGACCCTACTATGAGAACACTGAAGCTTTCTTT
D: TRBD1; J: TRBJ1-3; V: TRBV7-9; size: -; CDR3: CASSPRGRGTGGNTIYF; DNA: TGTGCCAGCAGCCCTAGGGGGCGGGGGACAGGAGGAAACACCATATATTTT
D: -; J: TRBJ1-1; V: TRBV9; size: -; CDR3: CASSLAPNTEAFF; DNA: TGTGCCAGCAGCTTGGCCCCGAACACTGAAGCTTTCTTT
D: -; J: TRBJ1-2; V: TRBV19; size: -; CDR3: CASSPGGWGYGYTF; DNA: TGTGCCAGTAGCCCCGGGGGGTGGGGATATGGCTACACCTTC
D: -; J: TRBJ2-3; V: TRBV29-1; size: -; CDR3: CSVLLGTYTDTQYF; DNA: TGCAGCGTTCTGTTAGGGACATACACAGATACGCAGTATTTT
D: -; J: TRBJ1-2; V: TRBV28; size: -; CDR3: CASSLWTGGAPGYTF; DNA: TGTGCCAGCAGTTTATGGACGGGGGGGGCTCCTGGCTACACCTTC
D: -; J: TRBJ1-1; V: TRBV11-3; size: -; CDR3: CASSFGEANTEAFF; DNA: TGTGCCAGCAGCTTCGGAGAGGCGAACACTGAAGCTTTCTTT
D: TRBD1; J: TRBJ2-2; V: TRBV2; size: -; CDR3: CASSAGQGIITGELFF; DNA: TGTGCCAGCAGCGCCGGACAGGGGATTATCACCGGGGAGCTGTTTTTT
D: -; J: TRBJ1-5; V: TRBV18; size: -; CDR3: CASSSGYSNQPQHF; DNA: TGTGCCAGCTCATCAGGGTATAGCAATCAGCCCCAGCATTTT
D: -; J: TRBJ2-7; V: TRBV2; size: -; CDR3: CASSEEQHVTYEQYF; DNA: TGTGCCAGCAGCGAAGAACAACATGTCACCTACGAGCAGTACTTC
D: -; J: TRBJ1-2; V: TRBV15; size: -; CDR3: CATSRDGGPSRGYTF; DNA: TGTGCCACCAGCAGAGACGGGGGTCCTTCGAGAGGCTACACCTTC
D: -; J: TRBJ1-5; V: TRBV5-6; size: -; CDR3: CASSRTANQPQHF; DNA: TGTGCCAGCAGCCGGACTGCCAATCAGCCCCAGCATTTT
D: TRBD1; J: TRBJ1-5; V: TRBV6-5; size: -; CDR3: CASRRKLEGGQPQHF; DNA: TGTGCCAGCAGAAGAAAGTTGGAAGGGGGCCAGCCCCAGCATTTT
D: TRBD2; J: TRBJ2-2; V: TRBV15; size: -; CDR3: CATGGLAGELFF; DNA: TGTGCCACCGGGGGACTAGCCGGGGAGCTGTTTTTT
D: -; J: TRBJ1-5; V: TRBV28; size: -; CDR3: CASLGQINQPQHF; DNA: TGTGCCAGCTTAGGACAGATAAATCAGCCCCAGCATTTT
D: -; J: TRBJ1-5; V: TRBV7-9; size: -; CDR3: CSSRPAGSNQPQHF; DNA: TGTTCCAGCAGACCCGCGGGTAGCAATCAGCCCCAGCATTTT
D: -; J: TRBJ1-5; V: TRBV19; size: -; CDR3: CASISDERGNQPQHF; DNA: TGTGCCAGTATCTCCGACGAGAGAGGGAATCAGCCCCAGCATTTT
D: TRBD1; J: TRBJ1-2; V: TRBV7-9; size: -; CDR3: CASSYSGTDNYGYTF; DNA: TGTGCCAGCAGCTACTCCGGGACAGATAACTATGGCTACACCTTC
D: TRBD1; J: TRBJ1-3; V: TRBV7-9; size: -; CDR3: CASSGTGLSGNTIYF; DNA: TGTGCCAGCAGCGGGACAGGGTTGTCTGGAAACACCATATATTTT
D: -; J: TRBJ1-2; V: TRBV5-1; size: -; CDR3: CASSLIEGGYTF; DNA: TGCGCCAGCAGCTTGATAGAGGGTGGCTACACCTTC
D: -; J: TRBJ2-1; V: TRBV7-9; size: -; CDR3: CASSDRVGNEQFF; DNA: TGTGCCAGCAGCGACAGAGTGGGGAATGAGCAGTTCTTC
D: -; J: TRBJ1-5; V: TRBV5-8; size: few; CDR3: CASSLAVYSNQPQHF; DNA: TGTGCCAGCAGCTTGGCCGTTTATAGCAATCAGCCCCAGCATTTT
D: TRBD1; J: TRBJ1-5; V: TRBV5-6; size: -; CDR3: CASTKQGRNQPQHF; DNA: TGTGCCAGCACTAAACAGGGGCGCAATCAGCCCCAGCATTTT
D: TRBD1; J: TRBJ1-2; V: TRBV13; size: -; CDR3: CASRGQGYGYTF; DNA: TGTGCCAGCAGGGGACAGGGTTATGGCTACACCTTC
D: -; J: TRBJ1-2; V: TRBV19; size: -; CDR3: CASRLTGSGGYTF; DNA: TGTGCCAGTAGGCTCACAGGTTCCGGGGGCTACACCTTC
D: TRBD2; J: TRBJ2-1; V: TRBV7-9; size: -; CDR3: CASSRAKRGGSLEQFF; DNA: TGTGCCAGCAGCAGGGCCAAGCGGGGGGGCTCACTTGAGCAGTTCTTC